The subject of this entry is one TCR beta chain. Its antigen remains unidentified. A read error may explain this, as a much larger clone is one base away. This specimen comes from a study of blood T cells in healthy people across ages. The CDR3 length is 12 residues. Trimming cost V 4 bases and J 13 bases, with 15 bases left between them. Germline loops: CDR1 SGHRS, CDR2 YFSETQ. The study's findings and limits: Both higher diversity and more naive CD4+ cells marked long-lived donors when set against aged donors.

Total RNA amounts of at least 5 micrograms were extracted per sample. Next came a second PCR, run for roughly 6 to 11 cycles, which used a sample-barcoded 5' primer along with a J-beta primer mix. From the 5' RACE reads, TCRdb called clonotypes with MiXCR, one entry per CDR3 protein. Of around 1.5 million distinct CDR3 sequences in the sample, roughly 40% were seen once. This TCR came from a woman aged 18-30 years in good health. The chain uses TRBV5-1 and TRBJ2-1, with D perhaps matching TRBD1 or TRBD2 (5 bases each). Sequencing was performed on blood. This chain's CDR3 is CASSVGAETQFF. The CDR3 DNA sequence: TGCGCCAGCAGCGTCGGGGCCGAGACCCAGTTCTTC. Looking up the rest from reference TRBV5-1 and TRBJ2-1 gives the full variable domain: KAGVTQTPRYLIKTRGQQVTLSCSPISGHRSVSWYQQTPGQGLQFLFEYFSETQRNKGNFPGRFSGRQFSNSRSEMNVSTLELGDSALYLCASSVGAETQFFGPGTRLTVL.